This record concerns one TCR beta chain sequence. Its antigen specificity is not known. Base qualities were left out, and no much larger clone turns up one base away. This sample was included in a study of blood T cell repertoires in COVID-19 (dated by TCRdb to about 2020). Background for the entire study: Samples from collaborators originated in the United States, Italy and Spain and spanned both the acute and convalescent phases of COVID-19. The material from the prospective study consisted of cDNA or gDNA derived from T cells, B-cell-depleted T cells, or PBMCs. Deeply sampled blood TCRbeta repertoires from subjects exposed to, actively infected with, or recovered from COVID-19 were included in the dataset. The repertoires were released in a freely available public database intended as a resource for research on the immune response to SARS-CoV-2. Samples were obtained from the ongoing ImmuneRACE study (first 160 participants) and from about 1,300 subjects provided by 6 global collaborators. A de-identified subject ID, COVID-19 status, age in years and sex were almost always included in the sample metadata. HLA class I and class II types, where available, came from metadata supplied by the sample provider rather than from assay-based typing.

Whole blood was collected in K2EDTA tubes by collaborating institutions according to the institutions' own protocols. For TCRbeta analysis, collaborators shipped samples as frozen whole blood, isolated PBMCs, or DNA extracted from either of those sample types. Results the study describes overall, beyond this receptor: The quantity of clinical and demographic metadata differed by source and by participant and was supplied without curation.

From a lookup of the germline V gene, CDR1 and CDR2 are SGHAT and FQNNGV. V loses 4 bases at its end and J loses 5 bases; junction bases beyond the gene matches: 7. From cysteine to phenylalanine, the CDR3 is 15 amino acids long. Only the CDR3 part of the read is kept: 45 bases, read in frame from the first base. TCRbeta CDR3 regions were amplified from genomic DNA by means of the immunoSEQ Assay, a bias-controlled multiplex PCR. In the paper's pipeline: Nucleated cell counts per sample were estimated from amplification of reference gene primers within the assay. To quantify the absolute abundance of each unique TCRbeta CDR3 rearrangement, sequence reads were collapsed and filtered. For each sample, productive Simpson clonality was calculated by taking the square root of Simpson's diversity index across productive rearrangements. TCRdb re-hosts the immuneACCESS table, in-frame sequences only. Its copies lack some clones; in the studies checked, an unresolved V gene accounts for under half of them, and the cause for the rest is not known. Clone size and V and J calls were adopted from that table, with D and trimming inferred from the DNA. The sample data list 130,000 to 150,000 clones, and roughly 90% of these were observed just once. The ten largest account for roughly 1.5% of the sample.

The sequenced material came from peripheral blood. This TCR derives from a human donor in a cohort sampled during active COVID-19. The chain was built from TRBV11-2 and TRBJ2-2, and 7 junction bases match TRBD1. The CDR3 protein is CASSSRTGRTGELFF. The sequence in DNA is TGTGCCAGCAGCTCTAGGACAGGAAGAACCGGGGAGCTGTTTTTT.